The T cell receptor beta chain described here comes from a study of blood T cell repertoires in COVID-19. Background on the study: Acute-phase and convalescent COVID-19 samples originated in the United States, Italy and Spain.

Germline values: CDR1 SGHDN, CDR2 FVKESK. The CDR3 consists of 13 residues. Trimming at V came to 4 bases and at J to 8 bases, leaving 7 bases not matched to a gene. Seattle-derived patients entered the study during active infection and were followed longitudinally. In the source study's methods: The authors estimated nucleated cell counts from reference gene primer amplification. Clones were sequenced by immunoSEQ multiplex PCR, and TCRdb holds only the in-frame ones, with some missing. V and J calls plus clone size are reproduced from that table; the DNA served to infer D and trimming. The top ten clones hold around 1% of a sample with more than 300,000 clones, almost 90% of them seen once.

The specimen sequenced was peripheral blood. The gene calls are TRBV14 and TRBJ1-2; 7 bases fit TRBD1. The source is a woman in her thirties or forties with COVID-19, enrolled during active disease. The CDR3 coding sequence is TGTGCCAGCAGCCTCGACAGGGTGGTCGGCTACACCTTC. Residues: CASSLDRVVGYTF.